The 2 T cell receptor beta chains listed next were all sequenced from one sample in a study of blood T cell repertoires in COVID-19. Profiling relied on immunoSEQ multiplex PCR, and the TCRdb table lists in-frame clones only, not all of them. The sample lists roughly 130,000 clones; roughly 89% were seen once. The sample comprised peripheral blood. These receptors all stem from a man aged 40-55 years with acute or convalescent COVID-19.

The chain has TRBV29-1 and TRBJ1-2; 7 positions agree with TRBD1. The length of the CDR3 is 17 residues. The V segment lost 2 bases and the J segment 2 bases; nucleotides outside the gene matches: 14. Germline V gene sequence: CDR1 SQVTM, CDR2 ANQGSEA. The CDR3 is CSVESLQFRQGNYGYTF. CDR3 coding DNA: TGCAGCGTTGAAAGCCTCCAATTTAGACAGGGAAACTATGGCTACACCTTC.

The chain carries TRBV5-1 and TRBJ1-5; D gene unclear. The CDR3 spans 14 residues. Per germline, CDR1 SGHRS and CDR2 YFSETQ. V lost 0 bases, J lost 4 bases, and 8 bases lay in between. The CDR3 DNA reads as TGCGCCAGCAGCTTGGGAACAGCTAATCAGCCCCAGCATTTT. Its protein product is CASSLGTANQPQHF.